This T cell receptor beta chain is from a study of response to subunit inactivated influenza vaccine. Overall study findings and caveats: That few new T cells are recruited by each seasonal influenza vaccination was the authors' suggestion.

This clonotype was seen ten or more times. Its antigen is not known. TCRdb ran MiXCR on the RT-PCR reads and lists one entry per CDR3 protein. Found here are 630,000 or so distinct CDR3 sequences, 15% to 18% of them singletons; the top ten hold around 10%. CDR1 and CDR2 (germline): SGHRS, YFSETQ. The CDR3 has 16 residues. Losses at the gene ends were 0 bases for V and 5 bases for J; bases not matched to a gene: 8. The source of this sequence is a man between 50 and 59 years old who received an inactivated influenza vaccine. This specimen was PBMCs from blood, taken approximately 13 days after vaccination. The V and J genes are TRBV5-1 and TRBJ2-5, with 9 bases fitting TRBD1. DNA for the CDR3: TGCGCCAGCAGCTTGGGGGGACAGGGTACCTATGAGACCCAGTACTTC. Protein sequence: CASSLGGQGTYETQYF.